Listed below are T cell receptor beta chains from one sample, sequenced in a study of cytomegalovirus exposure and HLA in healthy donors. The protocol was immunoSEQ multiplex PCR, while the TCRdb copy is restricted to in-frame clones and leaves out a portion. The table has roughly 100,000 clones, approximately 80% seen once. Material: PBMCs. The receptors derive from a man in his thirties or forties in good health and CMV-seropositive. Both conserved end residues are part of each CDR3. A D gene is named only where the DNA matches it firmly. Clone size is stated in some rows and not others, as once, few, many or a class when expanded.

>TRBJ2-5|TRBV7-9|NA|NA
CASSLVGSGPYQETQYF
TGTGCCAGCAGCTTAGTCGGAAGCGGACCTTACCAAGAGACCCAGTACTTC
>TRBJ2-2|TRBV10-3|NA|NA
CAIAALPLEVIGELFF
TGTGCCATCGCAGCCCTTCCCCTGGAGGTGATCGGGGAGCTGTTTTTT
>TRBJ2-1|TRBV11-2|NA|NA
CASSFVSEGPNEQFF
TGTGCCAGCAGCTTCGTCTCCGAGGGTCCAAATGAGCAGTTCTTC
>TRBJ1-2|TRBV29-1|NA|TRBD1
CSVARTGMDGYTF
TGCAGCGTTGCTCGGACAGGGATGGATGGCTACACCTTC
>TRBJ1-1|TRBV19|NA|NA
CASSILPRAEAFF
TGTGCCAGTAGTATCTTACCAAGAGCTGAAGCTTTCTTT
>TRBJ2-1|TRBV7-9|few|NA
CASSLSGPYNEQFF
TGTGCCAGCAGCCTAAGTGGGCCGTACAATGAGCAGTTCTTC
>TRBJ1-2|TRBV7-9|NA|TRBD1
CASSLSPSTGTFQGYTF
TGTGCCAGCAGCTTATCCCCCTCGACAGGGACCTTCCAAGGCTACACCTTC
>TRBJ2-5|TRBV2|NA|TRBD2
CASNALAGVETQYF
TGTGCCAGCAATGCACTAGCGGGAGTAGAGACCCAGTACTTC
>TRBJ2-7|TRBV7-3|NA|NA
CASRKIVYRAGLPYEQYF
TGTGCCAGCAGGAAAATCGTCTACAGAGCGGGCCTTCCCTACGAGCAGTACTTC
>TRBJ1-1|TRBV18|NA|NA
CASSTVNTEAFF
TGTGCCAGCTCAACAGTGAACACTGAAGCTTTCTTT
>TRBJ2-1|TRBV9|few|TRBD2
CASSVLGRESNEQFF
TGTGCCAGCAGCGTACTTGGGCGGGAGAGCAATGAGCAGTTCTTC
>TRBJ1-2|TRBV4-2|once|NA
CASSQAGGSTF
TGTGCCAGCAGCCAAGCTGGGGGCTCTACCTTC
>TRBJ1-1|TRBV2|NA|NA
CASSDGGGTEAFF
TGTGCCAGCAGTGATGGGGGGGGCACTGAAGCTTTCTTT
>TRBJ2-1|TRBV29-1|once|TRBD2
CSVGLANNEQFF
TGCAGCGTAGGACTAGCTAACAATGAGCAGTTCTTC